One and the same sample provided the 3 T cell receptor beta chains below, sequenced in a study of blood T cell repertoires in COVID-19. Measured with immunoSEQ multiplex PCR; TCRdb has only the in-frame clones, and not every one. The sample carries 170,000 or so clones, around four fifths recorded once. Input material: peripheral blood. The receptors originated from a woman in her fifties or sixties with acute or convalescent COVID-19.

This clone has a single count. The chain carries TRBV7-2 and TRBJ2-6; possible D gene TRBD1, 6 bases. Trimming removed 5 bases from V and 0 bases from J, with 20 bases in between. Germline V gene sequence: CDR1 SGHTA, CDR2 FQGNSA. There are 19 residues in the CDR3. The CDR3 sequence is CASSNLGQRTHSGANVLTF. The CDR3 nucleotides are TGTGCCAGCAGCAACCTAGGACAGCGAACCCACTCTGGGGCCAACGTCCTGACTTTC.

This clone was counted between two and nine times. V usage is TRBV19 and J usage is TRBJ1-6; 11 positions agree with TRBD1. Germline CDR1 is LNHDA and CDR2 is SQIVND (reference sequence). With 5 bases clipped from V and 9 bases from J, the junction kept 12 bases outside the gene matches. CDR3 length: 17 amino acids. CDR3 region: CASSGRTGGEGSSPLHF. The CDR3 DNA is TGTGCCAGTAGTGGGCGGACAGGGGGCGAGGGGTCTTCACCCCTCCACTTT.

This clone has more than one count but fewer than ten. This sequence joins TRBV6-2 or TRBV6-3 and TRBJ1-6, with a possible D match to TRBD1 (6 bases). The germline V and J ends were trimmed by 4 bases and 7 bases, with 14 bases remaining between them. Germline V lookup: CDR1 MNHEY, CDR2 SVGEGT. This CDR3 contains 15 residues. CDR3 nucleotides: TGTGCCAGCAGTTTCCCGACAGGTTTGAATTCACCCCTCCACTTT. It codes for CASSFPTGLNSPLHF.